Each of the 4 T cell receptor beta chains below was sequenced from the same sample in a study of cytomegalovirus exposure and HLA in healthy donors (dated by TCRdb to 2016 to 2017). Receptors were amplified or captured by the immunoSEQ multiplex PCR assay. The multiplex PCR relied on a mix of 60 forward primers for TCR Vbeta segments and 13 reverse primers for TCR Jbeta segments. Held by TCRdb, this immuneACCESS table contains in-frame sequences only and omits some clones. Under half of the omission traces to an unresolved V gene where checked; the cause of the rest is unknown. This sample lists roughly 200,000 clones; less than 90% were detected once. The top ten clonotypes cover about 1.6% of the sample. Sequenced sample: PBMCs. The receptors shown here come from a man in his fifties or sixties in good health and CMV-seronegative.

This sequence joins TRBV18 and TRBJ1-1; 10 bases are a match to TRBD1. This CDR3 contains 16 residues. The ends lost 2 bases at V and 1 base at J; junction bases unmatched: 4. CDR1 is KGHSH and CDR2 is LQKENI in the germline V gene. The CDR3 region has the DNA TGTGCCAGCTCACCAGCGACAGGGGGCTCGAACACTGAAGCTTTCTTT. Its translation is CASSPATGGSNTEAFF.

The rearrangement joins TRBV9 to TRBJ2-5; 11 nucleotides match TRBD1. The CDR3 extends over 16 amino acids. V lost 3 bases and J lost 1; bases outside the gene matches: 5. Germline V gives CDR1 SGDLS, CDR2 YYNGEE. The CDR3 here is CASSARTGGLQETQYF. Written as DNA, the CDR3 is TGTGCCAGCAGCGCAAGGACAGGGGGCCTCCAAGAGACCCAGTACTTC.

The chain combines TRBV19 with TRBJ2-7; TRBD1 might be the D (5 bases). Per the germline V gene, CDR1 is LNHDA and CDR2 is SQIVND (reference sequence). Between the trimmed V and J ends, which lost 6 bases and 6 bases, there was a span of 12 bases. The CDR3 spans 12 residues. As DNA, the CDR3 is TGTGCCAGTAGCAGGGAAGGGTTCGAGCAGTACTTC. This translates into CASSREGFEQYF.

The chain carries TRBV9 and TRBJ1-3; D ambiguous. The CDR3 is 13 amino acids. CDR1 is SGDLS, CDR2 YYNGEE, per germline. V shed 4 bases and J shed 2 bases, with 7 bases lying between them. In DNA, the CDR3 is TGTGCCAGCAGCCCATCCACTGGAAACACCATATATTTT. Its translation: CASSPSTGNTIYF.